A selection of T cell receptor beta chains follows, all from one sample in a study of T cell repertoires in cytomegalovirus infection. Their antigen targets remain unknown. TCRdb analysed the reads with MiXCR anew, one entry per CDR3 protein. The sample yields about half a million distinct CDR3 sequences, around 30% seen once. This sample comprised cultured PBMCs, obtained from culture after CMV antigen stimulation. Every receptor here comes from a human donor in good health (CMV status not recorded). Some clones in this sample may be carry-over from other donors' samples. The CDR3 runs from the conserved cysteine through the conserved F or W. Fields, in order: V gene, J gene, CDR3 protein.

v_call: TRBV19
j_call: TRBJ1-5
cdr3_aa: CASTGQGNQPQHF

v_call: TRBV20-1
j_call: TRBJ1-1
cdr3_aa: CSASSLMTGKFLAEAFF

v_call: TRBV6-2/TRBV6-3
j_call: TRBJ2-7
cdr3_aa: CASSPELLAGAIYEQYF

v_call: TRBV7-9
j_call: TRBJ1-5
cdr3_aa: CASSRGPSHQPQHF

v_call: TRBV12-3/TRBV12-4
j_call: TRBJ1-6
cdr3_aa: CASSPGVGLSLHF

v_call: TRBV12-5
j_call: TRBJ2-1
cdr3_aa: CASGLVPWDEQFF

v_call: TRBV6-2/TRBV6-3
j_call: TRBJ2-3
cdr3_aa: CASSYGLRDSSTDTQYF

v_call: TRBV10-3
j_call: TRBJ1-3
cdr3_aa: CAISDPVSDRAGNTIYF

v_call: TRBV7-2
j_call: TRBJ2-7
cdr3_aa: CASSPRARAYEQYF

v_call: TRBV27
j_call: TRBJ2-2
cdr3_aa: CASSGRTSGITGELFF

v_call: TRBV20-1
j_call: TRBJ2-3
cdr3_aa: CSASKGAPDTQYF

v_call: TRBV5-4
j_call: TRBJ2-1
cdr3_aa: CASSPRPPGPGGDEQFF

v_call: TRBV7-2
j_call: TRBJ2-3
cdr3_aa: CASSRLASGVGDTQYF

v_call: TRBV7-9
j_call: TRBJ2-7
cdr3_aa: CASSFRGQAYEQYF

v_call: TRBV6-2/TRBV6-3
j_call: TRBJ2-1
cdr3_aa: CASSYLGGRANEQFF

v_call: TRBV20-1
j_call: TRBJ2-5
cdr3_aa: CSARGEGRETQYF

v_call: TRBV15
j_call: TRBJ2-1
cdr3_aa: CATSRDPATGINEQFF

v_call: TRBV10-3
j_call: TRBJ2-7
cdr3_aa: CAILRLAGVAYEQYF

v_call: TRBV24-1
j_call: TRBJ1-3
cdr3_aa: CATSDRGQGQGNTIYF

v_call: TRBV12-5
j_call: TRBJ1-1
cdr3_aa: CASGPGPTNTEAFF

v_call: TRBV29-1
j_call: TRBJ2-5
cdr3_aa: CSTVGTAAGTQYF

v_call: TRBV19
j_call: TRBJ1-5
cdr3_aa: CASGTGGQPQHF

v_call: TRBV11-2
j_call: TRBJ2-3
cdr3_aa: CASSQLAGGLPSTDTQYF

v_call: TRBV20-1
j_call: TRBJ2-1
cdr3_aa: CSVTTSGRPHSYNEQFF

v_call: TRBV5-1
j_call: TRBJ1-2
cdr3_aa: CASSLAGYNGYTF

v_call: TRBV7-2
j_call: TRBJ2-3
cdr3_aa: CASSSQAGEEYF

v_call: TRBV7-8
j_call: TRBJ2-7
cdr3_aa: CASSLAPDSYEQYF

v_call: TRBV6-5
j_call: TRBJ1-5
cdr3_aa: CATKPGHPTSNQPQHF

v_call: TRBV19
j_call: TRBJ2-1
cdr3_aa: CASSDHLWAGGYNEQFF

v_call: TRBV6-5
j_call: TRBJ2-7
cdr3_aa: CASSYSSGAPEQYF

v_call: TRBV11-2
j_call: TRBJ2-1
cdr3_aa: CASSQRLRNEQFF

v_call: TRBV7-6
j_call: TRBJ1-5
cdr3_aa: CASSWTDNQPQHF

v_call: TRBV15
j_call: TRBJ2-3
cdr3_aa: CATSSEETSGATDTQYF

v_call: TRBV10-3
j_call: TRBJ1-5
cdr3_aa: CAISESTQGANQPQHF

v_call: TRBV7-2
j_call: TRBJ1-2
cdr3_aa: CASSLDALDYGYTF

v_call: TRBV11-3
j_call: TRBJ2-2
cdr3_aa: CASSPQGPLNTGELFF

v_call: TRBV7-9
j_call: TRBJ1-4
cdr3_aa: CASSKQGASEKLFF

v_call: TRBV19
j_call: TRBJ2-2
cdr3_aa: CASLGLAGRDTGELFF

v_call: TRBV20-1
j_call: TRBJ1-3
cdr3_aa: CSARDGRSGNTIYF

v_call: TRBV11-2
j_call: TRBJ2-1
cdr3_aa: CASSIGTSAYNEQFF

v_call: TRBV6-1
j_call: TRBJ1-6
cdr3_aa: CASSLHSNSPLHF

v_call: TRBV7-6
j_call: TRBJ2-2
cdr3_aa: CASSLGRSGRATGELFF

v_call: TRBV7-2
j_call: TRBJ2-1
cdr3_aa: CASSLVTGLAGRSYNEQFF

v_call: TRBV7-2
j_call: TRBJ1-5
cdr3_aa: CASSLASTAYQPQHF

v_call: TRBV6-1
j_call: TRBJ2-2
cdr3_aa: CATVPSRLANTGELFF

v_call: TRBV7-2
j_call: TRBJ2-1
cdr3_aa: CASSPYGDSFNEQFF